This TCR beta chain is from a study of T-cell reconstitution after alpha-beta-depleted transplantation in children. Notes on the study in general: Fresh T-cell production supplied most of the T-cell counts and diversity seen one year after transplant. Recipient T cells and thymic progenitors that survived gave rise to the high TCRbeta diversity observed at day 60 in some patients. Several hundred graft clones that had expanded were reportedly the source of alpha-beta T cells about two months after transplant.

Trimming removed 2 bases at V and 8 bases at J, with 15 bases between. The CDR3 is 15 residues long. Germline V CDR1 and CDR2: MNHNS, SASEGT. This clonotype was picked up many times. Its antigen is currently unknown. Unique molecular identifiers were used in preparing the TCRbeta library. TCRdb re-derived calls from the PCR reads in MiXCR, one entry per CDR3 protein. The sample yields about 160,000 distinct CDR3 sequences, around 10% seen once. V usage is TRBV6-1 and J usage is TRBJ2-2; D gene unclear. The clonotype originates from a boy younger than 10 with acute myeloid leukemia, due to receive a stem cell transplant. The material was PBMCs, obtained before TCRalphabeta/CD19-depleted stem cell transplant. The CDR3 DNA reads TGTGCCAGCAGTGAATTGCAGGAAAGGTTGGGGGAGCTGTTTTTT. Translated, it gives CASSELQERLGELFF.